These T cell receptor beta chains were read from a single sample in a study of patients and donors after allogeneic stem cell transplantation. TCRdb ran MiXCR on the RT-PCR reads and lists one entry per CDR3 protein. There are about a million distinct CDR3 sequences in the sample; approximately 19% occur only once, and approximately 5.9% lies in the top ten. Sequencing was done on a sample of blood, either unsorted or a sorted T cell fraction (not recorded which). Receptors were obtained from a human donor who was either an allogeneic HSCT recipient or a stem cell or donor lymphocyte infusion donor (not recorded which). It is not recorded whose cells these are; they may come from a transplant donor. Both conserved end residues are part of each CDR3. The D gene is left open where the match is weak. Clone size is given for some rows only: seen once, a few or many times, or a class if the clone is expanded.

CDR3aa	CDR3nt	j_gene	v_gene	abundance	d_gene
CASSQDRWDGGEQYF	TGCGCCAGCAGCCAAGATAGATGGGACGGAGGCGAGCAGTACTTC	TRBJ2-7	TRBV4-3	many	-
CASSQARELNEQFF	TGCGCCAGCAGCCAAGCCCGTGAGCTCAATGAGCAGTTCTTC	TRBJ2-1	TRBV4-1	-	-
CASSPWGGLNQETQYF	TGTGCCAGCAGCCCCTGGGGGGGGCTCAACCAAGAGACCCAGTACTTC	TRBJ2-5	TRBV7-3	-	-
CASSLPGTSGRNEQFF	TGTGCCAGCAGCTTACCTGGGACTAGCGGGAGAAATGAGCAGTTCTTC	TRBJ2-1	TRBV7-9	few	TRBD2
CASSPRLATGELFF	TGTGCCAGCAGCCCCCGACTAGCCACCGGGGAGCTGTTTTTT	TRBJ2-2	TRBV5-6	-	TRBD2
CASSSQGGLSGYTF	TGTGCCAGCAGTTCCCAGGGGGGGTTGAGTGGCTACACCTTC	TRBJ1-2	TRBV12-3/TRBV12-4	few	TRBD1
CSAGHGSSYEQYF	TGCAGTGCTGGGCACGGGAGCTCCTACGAGCAGTACTTC	TRBJ2-7	TRBV20-1	-	-
CASSDINRGVTGNTIYF	TGTGCCAGCAGTGATATAAACAGGGGAGTTACTGGAAACACCATATATTTT	TRBJ1-3	TRBV25-1	few	TRBD1
CATSISTSGGYNEQFF	TGTGCCACCAGCATTTCGACTAGCGGAGGTTACAATGAGCAGTTCTTC	TRBJ2-1	TRBV15	-	TRBD2
CASSPRWRETRNEQFF	TGTGCCAGCAGCCCACGATGGCGGGAGACCAGGAATGAGCAGTTCTTC	TRBJ2-1	TRBV14	-	TRBD2
CASSDSRTGKQTQYF	TGTGCCAGCAGTGATTCCCGGACAGGGAAGCAGACCCAGTACTTC	TRBJ2-5	TRBV25-1	-	TRBD1
CSAPGQGGVETEAFF	TGCAGTGCCCCGGGACAGGGCGGCGTAGAGACTGAAGCTTTCTTT	TRBJ1-1	TRBV20-1	few	TRBD1
CSARGPRRQGGAYEQYF	TGCAGTGCTAGAGGCCCCCGTCGACAGGGGGGCGCGTACGAGCAGTACTTC	TRBJ2-7	TRBV20-1	-	TRBD1
CASGFFRSAGTSWTGELFF	TGTGCTAGTGGTTTCTTTCGGTCCGCGGGGACTAGCTGGACCGGGGAGCTGTTTTTT	TRBJ2-2	TRBV12-5	-	TRBD2
CASSATGTTGETQYF	TGCGCCAGCAGCGCGACCGGTACCACCGGGGAGACCCAGTACTTC	TRBJ2-5	TRBV5-1	-	-
CASSVFRDRDNSPLHF	TGTGCCAGCAGCGTATTTAGGGACAGGGACAATTCACCCCTCCACTTT	TRBJ1-6	TRBV9	few	TRBD1
CATVVRERSQSNYGYTF	TGTGCCACCGTTGTACGGGAGAGGAGTCAATCCAACTATGGCTACACCTTC	TRBJ1-2	TRBV24-1	many	-
CASSTAREKDNEQFF	TGTGCCAGCAGCACAGCCAGGGAAAAGGACAATGAGCAGTTCTTC	TRBJ2-1	TRBV21-1	-	-
CASSLVTGAAENEQFF	TGTGCCAGCAGCTTAGTAACAGGGGCCGCCGAAAATGAGCAGTTCTTC	TRBJ2-1	TRBV11-3	-	TRBD1
CSAAPRDRVSGNTIYF	TGCAGTGCGGCACCTCGGGACAGGGTCTCTGGAAACACCATATATTTT	TRBJ1-3	TRBV20-1	-	TRBD1
CASSASGSSGEQYF	TGTGCCAGCAGCGCGAGCGGGAGTAGTGGCGAGCAGTACTTC	TRBJ2-7	TRBV11-2	few	TRBD2
CATSSERKAGFQETQYF	TGTGCCACCAGCAGTGAGCGGAAAGCGGGTTTCCAAGAGACCCAGTACTTC	TRBJ2-5	TRBV15	-	-
CASNPTGTVNTEAFF	TGCGCCAGCAACCCGACCGGGACGGTGAACACTGAAGCTTTCTTT	TRBJ1-1	TRBV5-1	-	-
CASSPLGREEKLFF	TGTGCCAGCAGCCCGCTGGGGCGCGAAGAAAAACTGTTTTTT	TRBJ1-4	TRBV12-3/TRBV12-4	-	-
CASRPSPGLAYNEQFF	TGTGCCAGCAGACCCTCCCCGGGACTAGCCTACAATGAGCAGTTCTTC	TRBJ2-1	TRBV3-1	-	TRBD2
CASSYGTGPGNTIYF	TGTGCCAGCAGCTATGGGACGGGGCCCGGAAACACCATATATTTT	TRBJ1-3	TRBV7-2	-	-
CAISEAPWTDSGNTIYF	TGTGCCATCAGTGAGGCCCCCTGGACAGACTCTGGAAACACCATATATTTT	TRBJ1-3	TRBV10-3	-	-
CSARLAGGLHARDTQYF	TGCAGTGCTCGACTAGCGGGGGGGCTTCATGCGAGAGATACGCAGTATTTT	TRBJ2-3	TRBV20-1	few	TRBD2
CASSPGSPHEQYF	TGTGCCAGCAGCCCTGGCAGTCCCCACGAGCAGTACTTC	TRBJ2-7	TRBV5-6	few	-
CASSEPTDTQYF	TGTGCCAGCAGCGAACCCACAGATACGCAGTATTTT	TRBJ2-3	TRBV7-3	few	-
CASSQGVGGRAYNEQFF	TGCGCCAGCAGCCAGGGTGTGGGCGGGAGGGCCTACAATGAGCAGTTCTTC	TRBJ2-1	TRBV4-1	once	TRBD2
CASSLVRGRMADTQYF	TGTGCCAGCAGCTTAGTCAGGGGGCGCATGGCAGATACGCAGTATTTT	TRBJ2-3	TRBV7-9	-	TRBD1
CASAKLAGSYNEQFF	TGTGCTAGCGCCAAACTAGCTGGCTCCTACAATGAGCAGTTCTTC	TRBJ2-1	TRBV12-5	-	-
CAGTGVSGRYNEQFF	TGTGCCGGAACGGGTGTGTCGGGACGGTACAATGAGCAGTTCTTC	TRBJ2-1	TRBV7-9	-	-
CASSHLSRGIYGYTF	TGCGCCAGCAGCCACCTCTCGAGGGGCATCTATGGCTACACCTTC	TRBJ1-2	TRBV4-1	few	-
CASSYRDTVTGELFF	TGTGCCAGCAGCTACCGAGACACGGTCACCGGGGAGCTGTTTTTT	TRBJ2-2	TRBV7-2	-	-
CASSESGGPYNEQFF	TGTGCCAGCAGTGAATCGGGGGGGCCCTACAATGAGCAGTTCTTC	TRBJ2-1	TRBV25-1	few	TRBD2
CASRVRGGTDTEAFF	TGCGCCAGCAGGGTTAGAGGGGGCACTGACACTGAAGCTTTCTTT	TRBJ1-1	TRBV5-1	few	TRBD1
CSAQTGAASDGYTF	TGCAGTGCCCAGACAGGGGCCGCCTCGGATGGCTACACCTTC	TRBJ1-2	TRBV20-1	many	TRBD1
CATSEGDGANVLTF	TGTGCCACCAGTGAGGGCGATGGGGCCAACGTCCTGACTTTC	TRBJ2-6	TRBV24-1	-	-
CSARDTGQQPQHF	TGCAGTGCTAGAGATACCGGCCAGCAGCCCCAGCATTTT	TRBJ1-5	TRBV20-1	few	-
CASSSSGRRLEQYF	TGTGCCAGCAGTTCAAGCGGGAGACGGCTCGAGCAGTACTTC	TRBJ2-7	TRBV28	-	TRBD2
CASSPTGVHTGELFF	TGTGCCAGCAGTCCCACAGGGGTCCACACCGGGGAGCTGTTTTTT	TRBJ2-2	TRBV3-1	-	TRBD1
CASSQEARETGANVLTF	TGCGCCAGCAGCCAAGAGGCGAGGGAAACTGGGGCCAACGTCCTGACTTTC	TRBJ2-6	TRBV4-3	few	-
CASSPGLAGNIQYF	TGTGCCAGCAGCCCCGGACTAGCCGGAAACATTCAGTACTTC	TRBJ2-4	TRBV14	-	TRBD2
CASSLFNYGYTF	TGTGCCAGCAGTTTATTTAACTATGGCTACACCTTC	TRBJ1-2	TRBV12-3/TRBV12-4	-	-
CASSLVQGIGNQPQHF	TGTGCCAGCAGTTTAGTGCAGGGAATCGGCAATCAGCCCCAGCATTTT	TRBJ1-5	TRBV12-3/TRBV12-4	few	-
CASSYSTGRGQETQYF	TGTGCCAGCAGTTACTCGACGGGTCGAGGCCAAGAGACCCAGTACTTC	TRBJ2-5	TRBV6-5	few	-
CASSLSRPGAFPYEQYF	TGTGCCAGCAGTTTATCGCGTCCGGGGGCCTTTCCCTACGAGCAGTACTTC	TRBJ2-7	TRBV27	few	-